Presented here are 30 T cell receptor beta chains from one specimen sequenced in a study of STAT5B mutations in CD4+ large granular lymphocyte leukemia. Repertoires were generated with immunoSEQ multiplex PCR, while TCRdb's copy carries only in-frame clones and drops some. Of 25,000 to 30,000 clones listed, about three quarters are singletons. The sequenced sample consisted of CD4+ T cells from blood buffy coats. The receptors come from a human donor in good health.

The chain links TRBV6-1 to TRBJ1-1; D uncertain. Trimming removed 1 base at V and 5 bases at J, with 14 bases between. The germline V gene encodes CDR1 MNHNS and CDR2 SASEGT. The CDR3 sequence is 15 residues long. The CDR3 here is CASSEEGSLRTEAFF. The CDR3 DNA reads TGTGCCAGCAGTGAAGAGGGTTCCCTGAGGACTGAAGCTTTCTTT.

This sequence joins TRBV5-6 and TRBJ2-7, with 7 bases lining up with TRBD1. The germline gives CDR1 SGHDT, CDR2 YYEEEE. Trimming took 3 bases from V and 10 from J; bases not matched to a gene: 10. The CDR3 totals 13 residues. CDR3 coding DNA: TGTGCCAGCAGCTGGGGGACAGAGCTACGACAGTACGTC. This sequence encodes CASSWGTELRQYV.

The V call is TRBV13, the J call TRBJ2-1, with D possibly TRBD1 on 6 matching bases. Germline V CDR1 and CDR2: PRHDT, FYEKMQ (reference sequence). This CDR3 region has 14 residues. V gave up 2 bases and J gave up 7 bases, with 12 bases separating them. CDR3 nucleotide sequence: TGTGCCAGCAGCTTATCGGACAGTAGAAATGAGCAGTTCTTC. Protein sequence: CASSLSDSRNEQFF.

The chain combines TRBV19 with TRBJ2-5, with D uncertain. CDR3 length: 13 amino acids. V lost 5 bases and J 2 bases, leaving 9 bases between the germline ends. CDR1 and CDR2 (germline): LNHDA, SQIVND (reference sequence). CDR3: CASSPRRQETQYF. As DNA, the CDR3 is TGTGCCAGTAGTCCGAGACGTCAAGAGACCCAGTACTTC.

This chain joins TRBV28 and TRBJ2-1; 13 bases align to TRBD2. This CDR3 has 12 residues. V lost 6 bases, J lost 10 bases, and 0 bases stayed unmatched. Germline V gives CDR1 MDHEN, CDR2 SYDVKM. The CDR3 region has the DNA TGTGCCAGCAGACTAGCGGGGGGGGAGCAGTTCTTC. It codes for CASRLAGGEQFF.

The rearrangement uses TRBV6-6 and TRBJ1-5; no definite D call. Per the germline V gene, CDR1 is MNHNY and CDR2 is SVGAGI (reference sequence). The V and J ends lost 2 bases and 4 bases respectively, with 9 bases between them. This CDR3 region has 14 residues. The CDR3: CASSYRTDNQPQHF. In DNA form, the CDR3 reads TGTGCCAGCAGTTACAGGACGGATAATCAGCCCCAGCATTTT.

The V gene is TRBV18, the J gene TRBJ1-3; D is unresolved. The V end was cut by 3 bases, the J end by 6 bases, with 12 bases between. The CDR3 consists of 14 residues. Germline CDR1 reads KGHSH; CDR2 reads LQKENI. DNA for the CDR3: TGTGCCAGCTCACCTGACCAACTCGTAAACACCATATATTTT. Translation: CASSPDQLVNTIYF.

The gene calls are TRBV4-2 and TRBJ2-3, with D possibly TRBD2 on 6 matching bases. The CDR3 is 15 amino acids. The germline V gene has CDR1 LGHNA and CDR2 YNFKEQ. Trimming pared 0 bases from V and 2 bases from J, leaving 9 bases between. The CDR3 spells CASSQELASTDTQYF. In DNA, the CDR3 is TGTGCCAGCAGCCAAGAGCTAGCGTCCACAGATACGCAGTATTTT.

The rearrangement uses TRBV7-9 and TRBJ1-2; 7 bases match TRBD1. The CDR3 spans 12 residues. J was trimmed by 8 bases and V by 5 bases; bases with no gene match: 5. Germline loops: CDR1 SEHNR, CDR2 FQNEAQ (reference sequence). DNA for the CDR3: TGTGCCAGCAGCGATGACAGGGCGGGCTACACCTTC. Protein sequence: CASSDDRAGYTF.

The gene calls are TRBV18 and TRBJ1-6; no clear D. The CDR3 has 15 residues. CDR1 is KGHSH, CDR2 LQKENI, per germline. The V gene lost 4 bases and the J gene lost 10 bases, with 17 bases spanning the gap. CDR3: CASSQEIGKSSPLHF. Here the CDR3 DNA reads TGTGCCAGCTCACAAGAAATTGGAAAGTCCTCACCCCTCCACTTT.

The rearrangement uses TRBV11-2 and TRBJ2-7, with D uncertain. Germline CDR1 SGHAT, CDR2 FQNNGV. CDR3 length: 14 residues. With 0 bases removed from V and 3 bases from J, the gap between germline ends came to 9 bases. CDR3 loop: CASSLERQIYEQYF. DNA for the CDR3: TGTGCCAGCAGCTTAGAGCGCCAAATCTACGAGCAGTACTTC. Based on the CDR3 plus reference TRBV11-2 and TRBJ2-7, the full variable domain is EAGVAQSPRYKIIEKRQSVAFWCNPISGHATLYWYQQILGQGPKLLIQFQNNGVVDDSQLPKDRFSAERLKGVDSTLKIQPAKLEDSAVYLCASSLERQIYEQYFGPGTRLTVT.

The rearrangement links TRBV5-1 to TRBJ1-2; 8 nucleotides agree with TRBD1. The V gene end was trimmed by 2 bases and the J gene end by 3 bases; junction bases not matched to a gene: 6. This CDR3 comprises 15 residues. From germline, CDR1 is SGHRS and CDR2 YFSETQ. The CDR3 sequence: CASSLRQGKDYGYTF. CDR3 sequence (DNA): TGCGCCAGCAGCTTACGACAGGGGAAGGACTATGGCTACACCTTC.

The chain links TRBV5-4 to TRBJ1-2; D is ambiguous. Germline V gives CDR1 SGHNT, CDR2 YYREEE (reference sequence). The CDR3 extends over 12 amino acids. The V end lost 0 bases, the J end lost 5 bases, and 5 bases lay between the germline ends. This CDR3 reads CASSLDGYGYTF. The DNA for the CDR3 is TGTGCCAGCAGCTTGGACGGTTATGGCTACACCTTC.

This rearrangement joins TRBV25-1 to TRBJ1-1; TRBD1 matches at 7 bases. The CDR3 has 13 amino acids. The germline gives CDR1 MGHDK, CDR2 SYGVNS. V lost 6 bases to trimming and J lost 3 bases; unmatched junction nucleotides: 4. The CDR3 sequence: CASSGTAYTEAFF. The CDR3 region has the DNA TGTGCCAGCAGCGGGACAGCCTACACTGAAGCTTTCTTT.

The rearrangement joins TRBV19 to TRBJ2-4; 10 bases agree with TRBD1. Looked up from germline, CDR1 is LNHDA and CDR2 is SQIVND (reference sequence). With V trimmed by 5 bases and J by 0 bases, 7 bases remained unmatched. There are 17 residues in the CDR3. The CDR3 DNA reads TGTGCCAGTAGTGGACTAGGGACAGGGGTAGCCAAAAACATTCAGTACTTC. It codes for CASSGLGTGVAKNIQYF.

The chain has TRBV7-8 and TRBJ2-5, with 9 bases lining up with TRBD1. Germline V gene data show CDR1 as SGHVS and CDR2 as FQNEAQ. The V and J ends lost 4 bases and 1 base, in that order; junction bases with no gene match: 4. CDR3 length equals 15 residues. CDR3 coding DNA: TGTGCCAGCAGCTCCCCGGGACAGGGCCAAGAGACCCAGTACTTC. This codes for CASSSPGQGQETQYF.

The chain links TRBV5-4 to TRBJ2-3, with D tentatively TRBD1 or TRBD2 (6 bases each). The V end was cut by 2 bases, the J end by 5 bases, with 9 bases between. Per germline, CDR1 SGHNT and CDR2 YYREEE (reference sequence). This CDR3 comprises 13 residues. CDR3: CASSFGGGDTQYF. The CDR3 nucleotides read TGTGCCAGCAGCTTCGGGGGCGGAGATACGCAGTATTTT.

The V and J genes are TRBV18 and TRBJ2-3; a possible D gene is TRBD2 (6 bases). From germline, CDR1 is KGHSH and CDR2 LQKENI. V lost 4 bases to trimming and J lost 2 bases, with 13 bases between them. The CDR3 has 15 residues. CDR3 coding DNA: TGTGCCAGCTCACTAGCGGCTAGCGTCACAGATACGCAGTATTTT. Amino acids: CASSLAASVTDTQYF.

V and J are TRBV7-8 and TRBJ2-7; D not certain. V gave up 5 bases and J gave up 0 bases, with 11 bases separating them. Germline loops: CDR1 SGHVS, CDR2 FQNEAQ. The CDR3 is 14 residues long. Here the CDR3 DNA reads TGTGCCAGCAGCCGGTCTACTTTCTCCTACGAGCAGTACGTC. Translated, it gives CASSRSTFSYEQYV.

This clone was picked up a small number of times. The chain has TRBV7-9 and TRBJ1-4; D may be TRBD1 (5 bases). In germline, CDR1 is SEHNR, CDR2 FQNEAQ (reference sequence). The CDR3 runs to 13 residues. Trimming took off 6 bases at V and 4 bases at J, with 9 bases between the two ends. The DNA for the CDR3 is TGTGCCAGCAGGGGGGATGTTAATGAAAAACTGTTTTTT. Its translation is CASRGDVNEKLFF.

The rearrangement joins TRBV4-1 to TRBJ1-5, with D perhaps TRBD1 (5 bases). V lost 0 bases, J lost 3 bases, and 9 bases lay in between. In germline, CDR1 is MGHRA, CDR2 YSYEKL. The CDR3 is 15 amino acids. The CDR3 DNA is TGCGCCAGCAGCCAAGAACAGGTCCCCAATCAGCCCCAGCATTTT. Its protein is CASSQEQVPNQPQHF.

V and J are TRBV6-6 and TRBJ2-1, with TRBD1 matching 9 bases. V lost 5 bases to trimming and J lost 6 bases; unmatched junction nucleotides: 8. The germline CDR1 and CDR2 sequences are MNHNY and SVGAGI (reference sequence). There are 15 residues in the CDR3. CDR3 region: CASSPGTGFPNEQFF. The CDR3 nucleotides read TGTGCCAGCAGTCCCGGGACAGGGTTCCCCAATGAGCAGTTCTTC.

This chain joins TRBV7-2 and TRBJ1-1; D gene uncertain. The germline V gene encodes CDR1 SGHTA and CDR2 FQGNSA. The V and J ends lost 1 base and 9 bases respectively, with 12 bases between them. The CDR3 runs to 13 residues. CDR3 residues: CASSLEVQRKAFF. The CDR3 coding sequence is TGTGCCAGCAGCTTAGAGGTGCAGAGGAAAGCTTTCTTT.

The chain links TRBV4-1 to TRBJ2-7; D remains unclear. The germline V gene encodes CDR1 MGHRA and CDR2 YSYEKL. CDR3 length: 12 residues. The ends were cut back, 4 bases at V and 4 bases at J, with 8 bases in the middle. As DNA, the CDR3 is TGCGCCAGCAGCCTTGACTTTTACGAGCAGTACTTC. It yields the protein CASSLDFYEQYF.

This chain uses TRBV28 with TRBJ1-2; 7 bases are shared with TRBD1. The CDR3 contains 15 residues. CDR1 and CDR2 (germline): MDHEN, SYDVKM. The V and J ends lost 1 base and 3 bases, in that order; junction bases with no gene match: 5. Here the CDR3 DNA reads TGTGCCAGCAGTTTATCCACAGGGGTTGACTATGGCTACACCTTC. It yields the protein CASSLSTGVDYGYTF.

The chain couples TRBV28 to TRBJ2-3; D unclear. Per germline, CDR1 MDHEN and CDR2 SYDVKM. The CDR3 sequence is 15 residues long. The ends were cut back, 3 bases at V and 0 bases at J, with 10 bases in the middle. In DNA form, the CDR3 reads TGTGCCAGCAGTTTGACCCCCACAAGCACAGATACGCAGTATTTT. Protein sequence: CASSLTPTSTDTQYF. Looking up the rest from reference TRBV28 and TRBJ2-3 gives the full variable domain: DVKVTQSSRYLVKRTGEKVFLECVQDMDHENMFWYRQDPGLGLRLIYFSYDVKMKEKGDIPEGYSVSREKKERFSLILESASTNQTSMYLCASSLTPTSTDTQYFGPGTRLTVL.

V and J are TRBV5-1 and TRBJ2-3; D gene ambiguous. Between the trimmed V and J ends, which lost 0 bases and 3 bases, there was a span of 8 bases. The CDR3 consists of 14 residues. The germline V gene encodes CDR1 SGHRS and CDR2 YFSETQ. This CDR3 reads CASSLGGSTDTQYF. The CDR3 region has the DNA TGCGCCAGCAGCTTGGGGGGTAGTACAGATACGCAGTATTTT.

The chain is built from TRBV18 and TRBJ1-5; no clear D gene. Germline lookup yields CDR1 KGHSH and CDR2 LQKENI. The V end lost 2 bases, the J end lost 0 bases, and 2 bases lay between the germline ends. The CDR3 totals 13 residues. The CDR3 spells CASSPYSNQPQHF. DNA for the CDR3: TGTGCCAGCTCACCATATAGCAATCAGCCCCAGCATTTT. Based on the CDR3 plus reference TRBV18 and TRBJ1-5, the full variable domain is NAGVMQNPRHLVRRRGQEARLRCSPMKGHSHVYWYRQLPEEGLKFMVYLQKENIIDESGMPKERFSAEFPKEGPSILRIQQVVRGDSAAYFCASSPYSNQPQHFGDGTRLSIL.

The chain uses TRBV19 and TRBJ1-5, with D maybe TRBD1 (5 bases). CDR3 length: 13 residues. The ends were cut back, 3 bases at V and 10 bases at J, with 13 bases in the middle. The germline gives CDR1 LNHDA, CDR2 SQIVND (reference sequence). The CDR3 spells CASSISGFKPQHF. The CDR3 DNA sequence: TGTGCCAGTAGTATCTCAGGGTTTAAACCCCAGCATTTT.

The rearrangement links TRBV10-3 to TRBJ1-1, with D perhaps TRBD1 (5 bases). Trimming took off 4 bases at V and 1 base at J, with 19 bases between the two ends. The CDR3 is made up of 17 amino acids. Germline V gene data show CDR1 as ENHRY and CDR2 as SYGVKD. CDR3 sequence: CAISGDWGDWENTEAFF. CDR3 nucleotides: TGTGCCATCAGTGGTGATTGGGGGGATTGGGAGAACACTGAAGCTTTCTTT.